This T cell receptor beta chain was retrieved from a study of blood T cell repertoires in COVID-19. TCRdb keeps only in-frame clones here, not all; method: immunoSEQ multiplex PCR. The table shows some 110,000 clones, with approximately 78% occurring only once. The junction had 13 bases not matched to a gene; V was cut back by 6 bases and J by 8 bases. Germline V gene lookup returns CDR1 SGHAT and CDR2 FQNNGV. This CDR3 spans 16 amino acids. Input material: peripheral blood. This sequence was found in a woman of 80 years or more with acute or convalescent COVID-19. This rearrangement joins TRBV11-2 to TRBJ2-1; TRBD2 matches 10 bases. The CDR3 DNA reads as TGTGCCAGCAGTTTCGGGGCTAGCGGGGGCGGGGATGAGCAGTTCTTC. It specifies CASSFGASGGGDEQFF.